The TCR beta chain under discussion was sequenced for a study of shared clonotypes between healthy human individuals (dated by TCRdb to 2018 to 2021). General notes on the study: The cohort included three men and a couple of women between 18 and 49 years of age. To increase sequencing depth and limit assay-specific biases, different laboratories used diverse techniques to prepare libraries and sequence TCR repertoires. Leukapheresis yielded between about 0.8 and 8.9 billion PBMCs per donor. Blood TCR repertoires of a handful of healthy adults were deeply sequenced to estimate repertoire size and the extent of clonotype sharing between individuals. Per donor, three plates each were used for CD4 naive and CD4 memory, two for CD8 naive, and one for CD8 memory.

As concerns this clone: It has no known antigen specificity. No base quality values were provided; no much bigger clone lies one nucleotide off.

TCR CDR3 regions were amplified from genomic DNA by multiplex PCR using the deep immunoSEQ assay. For each cell subset, the extracted genomic DNA was distributed evenly across all wells of several immunoSEQ 96-well plates, and each plate served as one replicate. For sorted subsets, 150 to 200 ng genomic DNA, equal to some 30,000 T cell genomes, was loaded into each replicate PCR. The purified libraries were quantified using a Qubit 3.0 fluorometer, sized with a Bioanalyzer 2100, and then quantified again using the KAPA Library Quantification kit. A separate single-read 150-cycle Illumina NextSeq 550 flow cell was used to sequence each immunoSEQ 96-well plate. The paper's processing steps were these. Because only junctional sequences without quality scores were contained in the immunoSEQ output, filtering matching that applied to full-length reads could not be performed. To assign V/J genes and CDR3, sequences were annotated using PyIR, a Python wrapper for IgBLAST v1.9, with IMGT germline references. Reads with weak V/J assignments (E-value above 1e-6), missing CDR3, stop codons, out-of-frame junctions, or ambiguous translated residues were removed. V3J clonotypes were defined as sequences sharing an identical inferred V gene, J gene, and CDR3 amino acid sequence. To compute the percentage overlap between repertoires, the number of shared unique clonotypes was divided by the size of the smaller repertoire. Richness of each repertoire was evaluated using RTK rarefaction, the Chao1 estimator, and Recon v2.1 estimates of unobserved clonotypes. Generation probabilities were computed with OLGA for all TCRbeta clonotypes obtained by the gDNA method from a few donors. Drawn from immuneACCESS, this table holds only the in-frame rearrangements with V and J called that TCRdb kept. Clones are partly lost; checked studies trace under half to an unresolved V gene and leave the rest unexplained. V, J and clone size reflect that table, while D and trimming were determined from the DNA. The sample yields about 1.5 million clones; under 99% were counted once. Of the sample, approximately 0.45% is held by the ten largest clones.

The donors were healthy, HIV-negative adults who had no recently reported acute infections or vaccinations. All donors were Caucasian adults living in Nashville, Tennessee, USA. CD4+ T cells were enriched through magnetic negative selection, after which naive cells were positively selected on CD45RA and the remaining negative fraction served as the memory subset. Blood was collected by leukapheresis, and PBMCs were isolated by Ficoll-Histopaque density gradient centrifugation and then cryopreserved in liquid nitrogen vapor phase. Purity and quantity of every magnetically sorted T cell population were checked by analytical flow cytometry. Each sorted fraction had its genomic DNA isolated and then quantified by UV absorbance on a Nanodrop 2000c. The V end loses 0 bases and the J end loses 0 bases, and a stretch of 12 bases separates them. CDR1 LGHNA and CDR2 YNFKEQ were looked up in the germline V gene. The CDR3 runs 17 residues from the cysteine to the phenylalanine. Of all the DNA, just the CDR3 is kept, 51 bases in frame from base 1.

Results and caveats for the whole study, not just this receptor: Sharing across several donors was observed for around 5% of naive CD4, under 4% of naive CD8, over 2% of memory CD4, and around 0.4% of memory CD8 clonotypes. Estimated clonotype richness was generally larger for naive than for memory subsets. Sampling was restricted to blood, and TCR repertoires in tissue are likely to differ from TCR repertoires in blood. Because the study included a small number of donors, the genetic and exposure-history diversity represented was limited. Rarefaction of sorted-subset datasets indicated incomplete sequencing despite the large sequencing depth. Clonotypes shared by all four sorted-subset donors showed higher generation probabilities than non-shared clonotypes. Based on pairwise subsampling, the degree of clonotype sharing among donors was expected to be affected by sequencing depth.

This receptor was taken from a man aged 25 to 45 in good health. This chain is built from TRBV4-2 and TRBJ1-3; the D gene cannot be resolved reliably. The sequencing input was naive CD4+ T cells sorted from blood. The sample's cell subset or site label, in plain terms: CD45RA+ positively selected. The CDR3: CASSQDAGRLSGNTIYF. In nucleotide form, the sequence is TGTGCCAGCAGCCAAGATGCAGGACGCCTCTCTGGAAACACCATATATTTT.